Listed here are 2 T cell receptor beta chains from one sample, sequenced in a study of CD8 T cells in ankylosing spondylitis. TCRdb independently ran MiXCR on the 5' RACE reads; one entry per CDR3 protein. The data show approximately 200,000 distinct CDR3 sequences, with 9.5% to 15% seen just once and more than 15% held by the top ten. The sample taken for sequencing was blood, either unsorted or a sorted T cell fraction (not recorded which). These receptors came from a male donor with ankylosing spondylitis or in good health (not recorded which).

CDR3 bases: TGTGCCAGCAGCTCCGGACAGGGGGCATCACTTGAAAAACTGTTTTTT. This encodes CASSSGQGASLEKLFF. The chain couples TRBV9 to TRBJ1-4; 11 positions agree with TRBD1. Unmatched junction bases numbered 9, after V lost 4 bases and J lost 7 bases. CDR1 is SGDLS, CDR2 YYNGEE, per germline. The CDR3 is made up of 16 amino acids.

The chain joins TRBV10-2 to TRBJ1-1; D unclear. This CDR3 spans 13 amino acids. Trimming left V 3 bases short and J 4 bases short, with 9 bases between. Germline-derived CDR1 and CDR2 are WSHSY and SAAADI. The CDR3 sequence: CASSDRPVTEAFF. In nucleotides, the CDR3 is TGCGCCAGCAGTGATAGGCCAGTCACTGAAGCTTTCTTT.